This T cell receptor beta chain appears in the sequencing data of a study of response to subunit inactivated influenza vaccine. J lost 10 bases, V lost 4 bases, and 4 bases had no gene match. Germline CDR1 SQVTM, CDR2 ANQGSEA. The CDR3 contains 13 residues. TCRdb reprocessed the RT-PCR reads with MiXCR, giving one entry per CDR3 protein. The sample includes hundreds of thousands of distinct CDR3 sequences, 14% of them seen just once. General study findings and limits: Only a handful of new T cells, the authors suggested, are recruited with each seasonal influenza vaccination.

This clonotype was counted between two and nine times. Antigen: not known. This specimen was PBMCs from blood, taken less than 15 days before vaccination. This sequence joins TRBV29-1 and TRBJ2-1; TRBD2 agrees at 13 bases. The origin of this receptor is a man aged 50-59 years who received an inactivated influenza vaccine. The CDR3 region is CSVGGLAGEEQFF. For the CDR3, the DNA is TGCAGCGTTGGTGGACTAGCGGGGGAGGAGCAGTTCTTC.